The clone carrying this T cell receptor (beta chain) occurred once. Per the original methods: Quantification of nucleated cells was approximated via reference gene primer amplification. Using immunoSEQ multiplex PCR, the repertoire was profiled, and TCRdb retains in-frame clones only, with some absent. V and J calls and clone size are copied from that table; D and trimming were computed from the DNA. The profile shows about 46,000 clones, 75% to 90% of them singletons. This entry comes from a study of blood T cell repertoires in COVID-19. Study overall: The study drew acute and convalescent COVID-19 samples from the United States, Italy and Spain. T cells, B-cell-depleted T cells, or PBMCs provided the cDNA or gDNA that served as material.

The sequenced sample consisted of peripheral blood. The sequence derives from a human donor with active COVID-19. The donor label of this sample is uncertain.

The CDR3 bases are TGTGCCAGCAGCAGAAAAGGGGTAAACACCATATATTTT. It specifies CASSRKGVNTIYF. V and J are TRBV6-5 and TRBJ1-3; tentative D call: TRBD1 (5 bases). Germline values: CDR1 MNHEY, CDR2 SVGAGI. V dropped 6 bases and J dropped 6 bases, with 12 bases sitting between them. The CDR3 extends over 13 amino acids.